The clone carrying this TCR beta chain was counted once. This specimen belongs to a study of blood T cell repertoires in COVID-19. Study information: In each case, the material was cDNA or gDNA derived from T cells, B-cell-depleted T cells, or PBMCs.

In the original workflow: Amplified reference gene primers provided the basis for estimating nucleated cell counts. The protocol was immunoSEQ multiplex PCR, while the TCRdb copy is restricted to in-frame clones and leaves out a portion. V and J calls and clone size are given by that table; D and trimming were obtained from the DNA. The top ten hold 5.1% of the sample, which has 210,000 or so clones, approximately 85% seen once. Patients of the Seattle cohort, enrolled during active infection, were followed longitudinally. Sequencing was done on a sample of peripheral blood. The origin of this receptor is a man between 50 and 59 years old with COVID-19, enrolled during active disease.

The CDR3 DNA reads as TGTGCCAGCAGCTCCCACGGTCAAGAGACCCAGTACTTC. Protein product: CASSSHGQETQYF. This chain joins TRBV6-5 and TRBJ2-5; D unclear. Germline V gives CDR1 MNHEY, CDR2 SVGAGI. Trimming shortened V by 6 bases and J by 2 bases, and 10 bases separated the two germline ends. There are 13 residues in the CDR3.